The rows below give T cell receptor beta chains drawn from one sample of a study of blood T cells in healthy people across ages. TCRdb used MiXCR to reprocess the 5' RACE reads, holding one entry per CDR3 protein. The table has 980,000 or so distinct CDR3 sequences, around 48% seen once. The sequenced material came from blood. Source of these receptors: a man aged 25-40 years in good health. The CDR3 runs from the conserved cysteine through the conserved F or W.

V | CDR3
TRBV29-1 | CSGGGRRDANTEAFF
TRBV2 | CASSDQGAGEKLFF
TRBV7-9 | CASSPPLKSRASGYTF
TRBV14 | CASSQDRGAREQYF
TRBV7-2 | CASSLINWSAYEQYF
TRBV25-1 | CASSESRQHGDTQYF
TRBV5-1 | CASSLQDTDLFF
TRBV29-1 | CSVLGVEEQYF
TRBV20-1 | CSASPGPNYEQYF
TRBV28 | CASRGKDEQYF
TRBV2 | CASTAGRTGEYF
TRBV7-9 | CASTPYNEQFF
TRBV4-3 | CASSQESTVPEQYF
TRBV10-3 | CAIQPGALGNEQFF
TRBV29-1 | CSVEGGLDDEQYF
TRBV21-1 | CASSKGGTETSANYGYTF
TRBV20-1 | CSAQRTSGLNNEQFF
TRBV5-1 | CASSLENQNSPLHF
TRBV12-3/TRBV12-4 | CATGELSKSIQYF
TRBV6-2/TRBV6-3 | CASRNGLASWTDTQYF
TRBV14 | CASSQDGTGRKGTEAFF
TRBV4-1 | CASSARDRGQDYGYTF
TRBV2 | CASLSGNSGANVLTF
TRBV15 | CATSRDNEGKSPLHF
TRBV5-6 | CASSLRGPNTEAFF
TRBV20-1 | CSARVAGGQRTDTQYF
TRBV6-6 | CASSYSIAPGANVLTF
TRBV12-3/TRBV12-4 | CASSPQTYGELFF
TRBV21-1 | CASSKATPDRGIIYGYTF
TRBV4-1 | CASSPGSGAVQETQYF
TRBV5-1 | CASSPSGPGQTYEQYF
TRBV7-2 | CASSLGFFGTDTQYF
TRBV5-1 | CASSLDRRDTTNEQYF
TRBV12-3/TRBV12-4 | CASSPKQGAYEQYF
TRBV4-2 | CASSLHRTEKETQYF
TRBV18 | CASSPSQGPYEQYF
TRBV20-1 | CSARVTGRRDTQYF
TRBV5-1 | CASSPGGGTEAFF
TRBV5-1 | CASSLGEVWHGYTF